This is a list of T cell receptor beta chains from one sample in a study of T cells in Graves' hyperthyroidism and ophthalmopathy. Each CDR3 protein is one row after TCRdb ran MiXCR on the multiplex PCR reads. This sample carries hundreds of thousands of distinct CDR3 sequences, over 35% of them seen once, and the ten largest clones take around 10%. The specimen sequenced was blood. These TCRs come from a young man with Graves' hyperthyroidism. Each CDR3 is given with its conserved first and last residue. A D gene is named only where the DNA matches it firmly. Expanded clones are given a class, and other clones once, few, many or no size at all.

clone_size,d_call,j_call,v_call,cdr3_nt,cdr3_aa
NA,NA,TRBJ2-6,TRBV20-1,TGCAGTGCTAGTTCCATCGCGGGGAGTCCCGGGGCCAACGTCCTGACTTTC,CSASSIAGSPGANVLTF
NA,NA,TRBJ1-5,TRBV2,TGTGCCAGCAGTGTTCGGGGGCAGGGATCATATCAGCCCCAGCATTTT,CASSVRGQGSYQPQHF
many,NA,TRBJ2-7,TRBV7-9,TGTGCCAGCAGCTCGATATCCTTCTACGAGCAGTACTTC,CASSSISFYEQYF
NA,TRBD1,TRBJ2-7,TRBV24-1,TGTGCCAGCAGCGTCGCTCCGGGGGACAGGGGCTCACACGAGCAGTACTTC,CASSVAPGDRGSHEQYF
NA,NA,TRBJ2-7,TRBV29-1,TGCAGCATTGGGGCAGTCGTTCGCGAGCAGTACTTC,CSIGAVVREQYF
NA,TRBD2,TRBJ2-6,TRBV15,TGTGCCACCAGCAGAGATCGGGAGGATTATGGGGCCAACGTCCTGACTTTC,CATSRDREDYGANVLTF
many,NA,TRBJ1-1,TRBV29-1,TGCAGCGTTTTCCGTTTGAACACTGAAGCTTTCTTT,CSVFRLNTEAFF
many,NA,TRBJ2-5,TRBV7-9,TGTGCCAGCAACTCAGGGCAGGGAAGAGAGACCCAGTACTTC,CASNSGQGRETQYF
NA,TRBD1,TRBJ1-1,TRBV20-1,TGCAGTGCTAGAGATTGGACAGGGGGTAACCCTGAAGCTTTCTTT,CSARDWTGGNPEAFF
NA,NA,TRBJ2-2,TRBV5-1,TGCGCCAGCAGCCCGCCCCGGTTACAGGGTTCTGCCGGGGAGCTGTTTTTT,CASSPPRLQGSAGELFF
few,NA,TRBJ1-1,TRBV5-1,TGCGCCAGCAGCTCCTCCGAGCCGGGACGAGGTACTTTCTTT,CASSSSEPGRGTFF
NA,TRBD1,TRBJ1-2,TRBV29-1,TGCAGCGCCGAAGGGACAGGAAATAACTATGGCTACACCTTC,CSAEGTGNNYGYTF
few,NA,TRBJ2-7,TRBV6-5,TGTGCCAGCAGTTACGAGGGTGGCTACGAGCAGTACTTC,CASSYEGGYEQYF
many,NA,TRBJ1-4,TRBV20-1,TGCAGTGCTAGAGATCGGGGGAACGTTCTTGAAAAACTGTTTTTT,CSARDRGNVLEKLFF
many,NA,TRBJ1-2,TRBV25-1,TGTGCCAGCAGTGACAGCGTTAACTATGGCTACACCTTC,CASSDSVNYGYTF
many,NA,TRBJ1-5,TRBV12-3/TRBV12-4,TGTGCCAGCAGTTTATCGACAGGCAATCAGCCCCAGCATTTT,CASSLSTGNQPQHF
NA,NA,TRBJ2-1,TRBV9,TGTGCCAGCAGCGTAGCACTCTACAATGAGCAGTTCTTC,CASSVALYNEQFF
once,NA,TRBJ1-1,TRBV19,TGTGCCCGTAGTCCCTCAGACACTGAAGCTTTCTTT,CARSPSDTEAFF
NA,NA,TRBJ2-7,TRBV20-1,TGCAGTGCTAGAGACAGGGAGGATAGCGAGCAGTACTTC,CSARDREDSEQYF
few,NA,TRBJ2-7,TRBV9,TGTGCCAGCAGCCAGACGGACGGAGGGGACTACGAGCAGTACTTC,CASSQTDGGDYEQYF
NA,NA,TRBJ2-7,TRBV7-3,TGCGCCAGCAGCCAAGCATACTCCTACGAGCAGTACTTC,CASSQAYSYEQYF
NA,NA,TRBJ1-4,TRBV11-2,TGTGCCAGCAGCTTAGCCTCAGGGGTGGGAGGAAAACTGTTTTTT,CASSLASGVGGKLFF
NA,NA,TRBJ1-2,TRBV19,TGTGCCAGTAGTGCCCCGGGAGAGAGCGATAACTATGGCTACACCTTC,CASSAPGESDNYGYTF
NA,TRBD2,TRBJ2-2,TRBV7-9,TGTGCCAGCAGCTTAGATCGGGCTAGCGGGGACACCGGGGAGCTGTTTTTT,CASSLDRASGDTGELFF
NA,NA,TRBJ2-7,TRBV7-9,TGTGCCAGCAGCTTGGAACCCCAGGATATTTGGGAGCAGTACTTC,CASSLEPQDIWEQYF
NA,TRBD1,TRBJ2-2,TRBV20-1,TGCAGTGCTAGACCCTACAGGGGGAGGAACACCGGGGAGCTGTTTTTT,CSARPYRGRNTGELFF
few,NA,TRBJ1-2,TRBV20-1,TGCAGTGCTAAAATGGGGGCGATCGGCTACACCTTC,CSAKMGAIGYTF
NA,NA,TRBJ1-1,TRBV5-6,TGTGCCAGCAGCTTGAACAGCATCGAAGCTTTCTTT,CASSLNSIEAFF
many,NA,TRBJ1-1,TRBV12-3/TRBV12-4,TGTGCCAGCAGTACGTCAGGAAACACTGAAGCTTTCTTT,CASSTSGNTEAFF
NA,TRBD1,TRBJ2-5,TRBV29-1,TGCAGCCACCATCGGGACAGCCAAGAGACCCAGTACTTC,CSHHRDSQETQYF
many,NA,TRBJ2-5,TRBV29-1,TGCAGCGTTGTTTGGGGGGAGACCCAGTACTTC,CSVVWGETQYF
NA,NA,TRBJ1-2,TRBV10-3,TGTGCCATCAGTGATGGGAGGGACGGGAACACCTTC,CAISDGRDGNTF
NA,NA,TRBJ1-4,TRBV20-1,TGCAGTGCTAGAGATAGACGAAGCACCGCAACTAATGAAAAACTGTTTTTT,CSARDRRSTATNEKLFF
few,NA,TRBJ1-6,TRBV6-5,TGTGCCAGCAGTTACGGGGGCCGGGGTGCCGATAATTCACCCCTCCACTTT,CASSYGGRGADNSPLHF
NA,NA,TRBJ1-1,TRBV12-3/TRBV12-4,TGTGCCAGCAGCTCCCTAGACAGACCACGGAACACTGAAGCTTTCTTT,CASSSLDRPRNTEAFF
NA,TRBD1,TRBJ1-1,TRBV12-3/TRBV12-4,TGTGCCAGCAGTTCTGGGGGGACAGGGAACACTGAAGCTTTCTTT,CASSSGGTGNTEAFF
few,TRBD1,TRBJ2-7,TRBV7-2,TGTGCCAGCAGCACCCAGGGGGACAACGAGCAGTACTTC,CASSTQGDNEQYF
NA,TRBD1,TRBJ1-1,TRBV29-1,TGCAGCGCCGCCAGGACAGGGGGAACTGAAGCTTTCTTT,CSAARTGGTEAFF
NA,TRBD2,TRBJ2-7,TRBV20-1,TGCAGTGCTAGAGAAGGGACTAGCGAGGCCTACGAGCAGTACTTC,CSAREGTSEAYEQYF